This entry concerns a single TCR beta chain. Its antigen remains unidentified. The record originates from a study of T cells in Graves' hyperthyroidism and ophthalmopathy. Study-level background: Peripheral blood collection took place at initial diagnosis, before any treatment.

The germline V gene has CDR1 MNHNS and CDR2 SASEGT. This CDR3 has 16 residues. J lost 4 bases, V lost 6 bases, and 9 bases had no gene match. Study results and limitations: From stable hyperthyroidism, ophthalmopathy was separated by a 13 V-J model. Among thyroid clonotypes expanded above 0.001, most also appeared in blood.

Amplified TCR beta CDR3 regions came from RNA transcripts. Initially, a first-round RT-PCR of the TCR CDR3 employed the HTBI primer set. TCRdb ran MiXCR on the multiplex PCR reads and lists one entry per CDR3 protein. The data contain around 600,000 distinct CDR3 sequences, about 14% of them seen just once; the ten biggest clones take up 9.5% to 15%. Used for diagnoses were clinical symptoms, serum thyroxine and TRAb, thyroid ultrasound and orbital computed tomography. J is TRBJ2-1 and V is TRBV6-1, with 10 bases aligning to TRBD2. The sequence was collected from a woman in her fifties or sixties with Graves' ophthalmopathy. Sequenced sample: blood. DNA for the CDR3: TGTGCCAGCAGCAGAAGGACTAGCGGACTTTACAATGAGCAGTTCTTC. It codes for CASSRRTSGLYNEQFF.